This TCR beta chain was recorded in a study of cytomegalovirus exposure and HLA in healthy donors. Findings of the study overall: The study assumed roughly uniform donor sequencing depth for presence/absence analyses. Associated with cytomegalovirus, according to the listing, were 150 to 200 TCR beta chains.

The donors (healthy individuals) were bone marrow donors. It was with 60 Vbeta and 13 Jbeta primers that the PCR ran. Clones were sequenced by immunoSEQ multiplex PCR, and TCRdb holds only the in-frame ones, with some missing. The profile shows around 150,000 clones, 61% of them singletons. Concerning this clone itself: The antigen remains undetermined.

Trimming cost V 4 bases and J 3 bases, with 22 bases left between them. The CDR3 has 17 residues. Looked up from germline, CDR1 is SNHLY and CDR2 is FYNNEI. This receptor was obtained from a male donor in good health and CMV-seronegative. This rearrangement joins TRBV2 to TRBJ2-7; a weak D match, TRBD1 (6 bases). Material: PBMCs. DNA for the CDR3: TGTGCCAGCAGTGCCCGTCTAAACAGGGCCCCGGGCTACGAGCAGTACTTC. Translation gives CASSARLNRAPGYEQYF. The full variable domain, in which reference TRBV2 and TRBJ2-7 provide the parts outside the CDR3, is EPEVTQTPSHQVTQMGQEVILRCVPISNHLYFYWYRQILGQKVEFLVSFYNNEISEKSEIFDDQFSVERPDGSNFTLKIRSTKLEDSAMYFCASSARLNRAPGYEQYFGPGTRLTVT.